The present entry profiles one T cell receptor beta chain with its context. The data stem from a study of blood T cell repertoires in COVID-19. This CDR3 contains 15 residues. V was clipped by 4 bases and J by 6 bases; unmatched bases: 6. Germline values: CDR1 SGHRS, CDR2 YFSETQ. Repertoires were generated with immunoSEQ multiplex PCR, while TCRdb's copy carries only in-frame clones and drops some. In the table there are around 310,000 clones, just under 90% of which are singletons. Sequencing was carried out using PBMCs or T cells enriched from blood (not recorded which). This sequence joins TRBV5-1 and TRBJ1-4; 10 nucleotides align to TRBD1. This TCR came from a woman in her thirties who had recovered from COVID-19. The CDR3 here is CASSVPTGGDEKLFF. The CDR3 DNA sequence: TGCGCCAGCAGCGTTCCGACAGGGGGCGATGAAAAACTGTTTTTT.